This T cell receptor beta chain was captured by sequencing in a study of blood T cells in healthy people across ages. Through a sample-barcoded 5' primer and a J-beta primer mix, a second PCR was run for roughly 6 to 11 cycles. A single record per CDR3 protein comes from TCRdb applying MiXCR to the 5' RACE reads. The sample records about 290,000 distinct CDR3 sequences, around 27% being singletons. Comment on this clonotype: The antigen remains undetermined.

The CDR3 runs to 17 residues. The V segment lost 5 bases and the J segment 4 bases; nucleotides outside the gene matches: 16. The germline gives CDR1 SEHNR, CDR2 FQNEAQ (reference sequence). Overall study findings and caveats: It was held that diversity estimates obtained from one million T cells represented underestimates. Observed TCR beta diversity per million T cells went down as age went up. This fall followed a roughly linear course with age. Not knowing donor CMV status may have confounded expanded clonotype changes.

Input material: blood. V is TRBV7-9 and J is TRBJ2-7; 8 nucleotides line up with TRBD2. The TCR was taken from a woman aged 70-85 years in good health. CDR3 in DNA: TGTGCCAGCAGCGCTCAGCGGACGGCTAGCGGGCCGTACGAGCAGTACTTC. Translating gives CASSAQRTASGPYEQYF.